This TCR beta chain was identified in a study of blood T cell repertoires in COVID-19. The CDR3 is made up of 17 amino acids. Trimming left V 0 bases short and J 8 bases short, with 19 bases between. Germline V CDR1 and CDR2: KGHSH, LQKENI. As processed by the authors: Reference gene primer amplification gave nucleated cell count estimates. Sequencing was performed with immunoSEQ multiplex PCR; in TCRdb, only in-frame clones are kept and a portion is missing. The V and J calls and clone size were taken over from that table, and D and trimming were inferred from the DNA. The sample holds about 93,000 clones, around four fifths seen once.

This sequence originates from a human donor in a cohort sampled during active COVID-19. The J gene is TRBJ1-4, the V gene TRBV18, with D possibly matching TRBD1 (6 bases). The sample comprised peripheral blood. The CDR3 loop reads CASSPPVRGAGIEKLFF. CDR3 nucleotides: TGTGCCAGCTCACCACCGGTTCGGGGGGCAGGGATCGAAAAACTGTTTTTT.